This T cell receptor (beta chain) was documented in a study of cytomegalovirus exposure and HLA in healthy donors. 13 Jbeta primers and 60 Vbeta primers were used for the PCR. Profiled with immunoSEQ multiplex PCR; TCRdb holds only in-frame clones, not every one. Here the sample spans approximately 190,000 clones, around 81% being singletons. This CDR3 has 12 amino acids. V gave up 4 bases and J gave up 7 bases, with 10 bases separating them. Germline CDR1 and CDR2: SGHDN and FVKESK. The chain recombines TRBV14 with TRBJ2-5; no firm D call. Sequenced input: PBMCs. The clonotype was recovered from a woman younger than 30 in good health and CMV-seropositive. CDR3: CASSLNMVTQYF. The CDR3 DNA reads TGTGCCAGCAGCCTAAACATGGTGACCCAGTACTTC.